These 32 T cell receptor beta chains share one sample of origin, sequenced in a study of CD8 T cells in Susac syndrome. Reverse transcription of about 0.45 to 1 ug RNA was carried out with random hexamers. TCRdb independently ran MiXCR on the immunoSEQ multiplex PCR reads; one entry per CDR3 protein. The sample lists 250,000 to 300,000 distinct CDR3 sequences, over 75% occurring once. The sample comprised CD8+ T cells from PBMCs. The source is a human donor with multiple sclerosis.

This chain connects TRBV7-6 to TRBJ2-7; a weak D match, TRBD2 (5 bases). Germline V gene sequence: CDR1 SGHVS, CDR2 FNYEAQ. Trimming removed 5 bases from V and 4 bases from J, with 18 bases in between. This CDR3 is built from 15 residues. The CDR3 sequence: CASSPGIGHDYEQYF. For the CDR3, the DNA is TGTGCCAGCAGCCCCGGGATTGGGCACGATTACGAGCAGTACTTC.

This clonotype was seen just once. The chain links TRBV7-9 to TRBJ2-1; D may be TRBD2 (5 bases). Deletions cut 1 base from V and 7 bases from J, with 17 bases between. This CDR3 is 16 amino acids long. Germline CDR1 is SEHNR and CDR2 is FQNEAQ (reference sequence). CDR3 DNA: TGTGCCAGCAGCTTAGGAGGGCCTGGCTCTTGGAATGAGCAGTTCTTC. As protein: CASSLGGPGSWNEQFF.

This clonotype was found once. The CDR3 region is CASSPLGLETGEQFF. CDR3 DNA: TGTGCCAGCAGTCCGCTGGGACTAGAAACGGGTGAGCAGTTCTTC. The chain carries TRBV7-9 and TRBJ2-1; 8 bases map to TRBD2. J was trimmed by 9 bases and V by 6 bases; bases with no gene match: 13. CDR3 length: 15 residues. The V gene's germline CDR1 is SEHNR and CDR2 FQNEAQ (reference sequence).

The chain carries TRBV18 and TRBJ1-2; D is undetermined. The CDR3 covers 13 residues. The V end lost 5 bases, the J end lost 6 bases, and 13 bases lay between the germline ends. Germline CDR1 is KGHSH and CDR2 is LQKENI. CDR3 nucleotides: TGTGCCAGCTCAGAGCTTGGCAGCGATGGCTACACCTTC. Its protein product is CASSELGSDGYTF. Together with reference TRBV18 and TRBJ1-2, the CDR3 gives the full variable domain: NAGVMQNPRHLVRRRGQEARLRCSPMKGHSHVYWYRQLPEEGLKFMVYLQKENIIDESGMPKERFSAEFPKEGPSILRIQQVVRGDSAAYFCASSELGSDGYTFGSGTRLTVV.

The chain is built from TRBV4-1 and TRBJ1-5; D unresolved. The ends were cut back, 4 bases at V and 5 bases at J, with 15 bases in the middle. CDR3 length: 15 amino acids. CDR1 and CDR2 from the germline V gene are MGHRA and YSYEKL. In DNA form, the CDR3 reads TGCGCCAGCAGCCCGAGACATAATTCTGATCAGCCCCAGCATTTT. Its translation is CASSPRHNSDQPQHF.

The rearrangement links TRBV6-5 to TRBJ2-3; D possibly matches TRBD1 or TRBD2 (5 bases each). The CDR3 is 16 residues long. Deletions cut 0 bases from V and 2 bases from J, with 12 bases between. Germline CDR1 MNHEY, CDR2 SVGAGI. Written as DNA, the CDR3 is TGTGCCAGCAGTTACTCGATGGGGGAGCTCACAGATACGCAGTATTTT. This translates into CASSYSMGELTDTQYF.

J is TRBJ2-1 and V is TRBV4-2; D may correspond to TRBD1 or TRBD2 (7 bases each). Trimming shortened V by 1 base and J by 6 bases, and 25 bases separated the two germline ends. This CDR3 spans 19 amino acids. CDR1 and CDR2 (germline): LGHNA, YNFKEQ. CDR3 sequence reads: CASSQVRGRGYREVNEQFF. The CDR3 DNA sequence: TGTGCCAGCAGCCAAGTCAGGGGGAGGGGCTACCGGGAGGTCAATGAGCAGTTCTTC.

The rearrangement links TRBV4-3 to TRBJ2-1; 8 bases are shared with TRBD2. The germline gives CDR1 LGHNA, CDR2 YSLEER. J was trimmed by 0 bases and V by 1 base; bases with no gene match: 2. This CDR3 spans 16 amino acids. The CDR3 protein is CASSQVREGSYNEQFF. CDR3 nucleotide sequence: TGCGCCAGCAGCCAAGTACGGGAGGGCTCCTACAATGAGCAGTTCTTC.

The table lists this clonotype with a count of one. The CDR3: CSVEDLAGGLDEQFF. CDR3 nucleotide sequence: TGCAGCGTTGAGGACCTAGCGGGAGGGCTAGATGAGCAGTTCTTC. V gene TRBV29-1 combines with J gene TRBJ2-1, with 12 bases that match TRBD2. This CDR3 has 15 amino acids. The V segment lost 3 bases and the J segment 8 bases; nucleotides outside the gene matches: 8. Germline values: CDR1 SQVTM, CDR2 ANQGSEA.

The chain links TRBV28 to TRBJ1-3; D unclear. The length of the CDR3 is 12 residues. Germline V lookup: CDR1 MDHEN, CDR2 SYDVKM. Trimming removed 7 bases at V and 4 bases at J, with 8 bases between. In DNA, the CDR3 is TGTGCCAGCACACTCTCCGGAAACACCATATATTTT. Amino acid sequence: CASTLSGNTIYF.

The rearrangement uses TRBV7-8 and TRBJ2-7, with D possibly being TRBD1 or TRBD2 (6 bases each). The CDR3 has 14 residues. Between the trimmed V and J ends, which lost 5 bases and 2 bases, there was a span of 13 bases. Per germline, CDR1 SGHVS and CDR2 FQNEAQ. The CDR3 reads CASSGMGGAYEQYF. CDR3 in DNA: TGTGCCAGCAGCGGAATGGGGGGCGCCTACGAGCAGTACTTC.

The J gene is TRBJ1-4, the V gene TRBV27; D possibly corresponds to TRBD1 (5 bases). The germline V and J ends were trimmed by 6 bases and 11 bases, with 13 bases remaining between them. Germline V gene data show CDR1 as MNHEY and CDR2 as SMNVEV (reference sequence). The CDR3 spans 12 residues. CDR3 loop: CASSRGGTKLFF. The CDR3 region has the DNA TGTGCCAGCAGCCGAGGAGGGACGAAACTGTTTTTT.

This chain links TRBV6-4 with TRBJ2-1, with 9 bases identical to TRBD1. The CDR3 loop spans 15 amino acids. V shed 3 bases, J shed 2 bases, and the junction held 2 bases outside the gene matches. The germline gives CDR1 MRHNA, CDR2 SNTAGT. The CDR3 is CASSETGGTYNEQFF. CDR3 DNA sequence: TGTGCCAGCAGTGAGACAGGGGGAACCTACAATGAGCAGTTCTTC.

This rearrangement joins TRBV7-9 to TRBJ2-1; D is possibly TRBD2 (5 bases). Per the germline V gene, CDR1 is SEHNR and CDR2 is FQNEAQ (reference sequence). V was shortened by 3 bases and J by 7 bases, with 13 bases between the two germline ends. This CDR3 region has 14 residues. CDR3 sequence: CASSFLLGSNEQFF. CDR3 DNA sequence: TGTGCCAGCAGCTTCTTGCTGGGGAGTAATGAGCAGTTCTTC.

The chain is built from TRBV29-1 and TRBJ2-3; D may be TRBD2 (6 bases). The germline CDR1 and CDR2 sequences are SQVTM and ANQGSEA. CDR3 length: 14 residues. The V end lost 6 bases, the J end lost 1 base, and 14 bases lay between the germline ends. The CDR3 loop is CSVGSSARTDTQYF. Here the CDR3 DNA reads TGCAGCGTCGGGAGTAGCGCCCGCACAGATACGCAGTATTTT.

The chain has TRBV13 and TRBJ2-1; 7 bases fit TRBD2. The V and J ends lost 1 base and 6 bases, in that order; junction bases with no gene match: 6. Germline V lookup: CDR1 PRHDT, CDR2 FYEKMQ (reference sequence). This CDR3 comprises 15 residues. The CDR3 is CASSLDPAGFNEQFF. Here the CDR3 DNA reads TGTGCCAGCAGCTTAGACCCAGCGGGGTTCAATGAGCAGTTCTTC.

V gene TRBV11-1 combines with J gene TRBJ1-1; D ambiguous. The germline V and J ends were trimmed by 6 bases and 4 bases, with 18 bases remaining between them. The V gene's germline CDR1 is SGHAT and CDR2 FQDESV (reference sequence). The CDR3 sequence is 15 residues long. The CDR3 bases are TGTGCCAGCAGTCAATTCGGTTCAGCGGTCACTGAAGCTTTCTTT. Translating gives CASSQFGSAVTEAFF.

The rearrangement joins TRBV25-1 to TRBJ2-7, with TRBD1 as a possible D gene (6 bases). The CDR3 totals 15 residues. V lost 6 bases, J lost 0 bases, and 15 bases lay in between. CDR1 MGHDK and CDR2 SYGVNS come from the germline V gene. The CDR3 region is CASSSDRPPSYEQYF. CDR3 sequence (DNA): TGTGCCAGCAGCTCCGACAGGCCACCCTCCTACGAGCAGTACTTC.

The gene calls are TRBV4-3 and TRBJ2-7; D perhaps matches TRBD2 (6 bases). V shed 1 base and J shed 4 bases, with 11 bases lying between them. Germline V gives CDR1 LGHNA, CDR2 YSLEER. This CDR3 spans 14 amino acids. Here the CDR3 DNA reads TGCGCCAGCAGCCAAGGGAGGGCAGGGTACGAGCAGTACTTC. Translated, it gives CASSQGRAGYEQYF.

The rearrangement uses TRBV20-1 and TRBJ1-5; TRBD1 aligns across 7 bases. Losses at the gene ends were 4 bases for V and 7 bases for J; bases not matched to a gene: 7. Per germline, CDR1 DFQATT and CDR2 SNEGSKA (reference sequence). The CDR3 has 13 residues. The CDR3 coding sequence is TGCAGTGCTACTGACAGGGCGGGGCAGCCCCAGCATTTT. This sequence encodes CSATDRAGQPQHF.

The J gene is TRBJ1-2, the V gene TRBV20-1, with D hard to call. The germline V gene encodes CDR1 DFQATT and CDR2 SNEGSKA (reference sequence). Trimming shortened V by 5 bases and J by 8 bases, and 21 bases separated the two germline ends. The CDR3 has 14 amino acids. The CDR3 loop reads CSAEAAPAHGGYTF. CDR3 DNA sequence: TGCAGTGCTGAGGCCGCCCCGGCCCACGGCGGCTACACCTTC.

The CDR3 protein is CASSTGSFYGYTF. Here the CDR3 DNA reads TGTGCCAGTAGTACGGGCAGTTTCTATGGCTACACCTTC. The gene calls are TRBV19 and TRBJ1-2; D is ambiguous. Germline CDR1 and CDR2: LNHDA and SQIVND (reference sequence). The CDR3 spans 13 residues. The germline V and J ends were trimmed by 4 bases and 4 bases, with 10 bases remaining between them. Looking up the rest from reference TRBV19 and TRBJ1-2 gives the full variable domain: DGGITQSPKYLFRKEGQNVTLSCEQNLNHDAMYWYRQDPGQGLRLIYYSQIVNDFQKGDIAEGYSVSREKKESFPLTVTSAQKNPTAFYLCASSTGSFYGYTFGSGTRLTVV.

The CDR3 region has the DNA TGCGCCAGCAGCCAAGATTCTGGTACAGATACGCAGTATTTT. This codes for CASSQDSGTDTQYF. The chain has TRBV4-3 and TRBJ2-3; D unclear. CDR3 length equals 14 residues. Trimming pared 0 bases from V and 3 bases from J, leaving 7 bases between. Germline assignment: CDR1 LGHNA and CDR2 YSLEER.

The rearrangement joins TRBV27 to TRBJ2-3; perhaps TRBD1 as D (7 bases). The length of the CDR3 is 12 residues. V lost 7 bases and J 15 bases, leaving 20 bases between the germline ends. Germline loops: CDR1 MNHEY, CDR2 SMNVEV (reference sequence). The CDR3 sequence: CASTQAGGKYYF. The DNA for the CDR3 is TGTGCCAGCACCCAAGCAGGGGGGAAGTATTATTTT.

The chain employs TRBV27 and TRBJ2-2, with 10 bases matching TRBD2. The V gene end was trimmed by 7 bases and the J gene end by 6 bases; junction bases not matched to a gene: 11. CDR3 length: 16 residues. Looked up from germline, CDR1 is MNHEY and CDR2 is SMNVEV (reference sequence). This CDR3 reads CASTYQAGGPPGELFF. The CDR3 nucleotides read TGTGCCAGCACCTACCAAGCGGGAGGGCCACCCGGGGAGCTGTTTTTT.

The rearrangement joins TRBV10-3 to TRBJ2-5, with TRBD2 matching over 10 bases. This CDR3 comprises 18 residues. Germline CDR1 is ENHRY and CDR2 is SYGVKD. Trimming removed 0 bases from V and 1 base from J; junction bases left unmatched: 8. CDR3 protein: CAISESNPTSGFQETQYF. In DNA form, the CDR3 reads TGTGCCATCAGTGAGTCGAACCCGACTAGCGGGTTCCAAGAGACCCAGTACTTC.

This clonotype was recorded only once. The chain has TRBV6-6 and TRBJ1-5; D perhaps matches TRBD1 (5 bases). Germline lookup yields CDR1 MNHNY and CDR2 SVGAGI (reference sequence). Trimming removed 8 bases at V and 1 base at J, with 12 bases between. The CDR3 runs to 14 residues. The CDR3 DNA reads TGTGCCAGCGGCCTCTCAGGGAGCAATCAGCCCCAGCATTTT. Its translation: CASGLSGSNQPQHF.

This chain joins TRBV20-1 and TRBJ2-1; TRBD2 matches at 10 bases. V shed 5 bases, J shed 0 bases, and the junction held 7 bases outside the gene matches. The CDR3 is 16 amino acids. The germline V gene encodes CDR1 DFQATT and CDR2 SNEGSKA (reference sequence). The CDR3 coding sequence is TGCAGTGCTTTTAGCGGGGGGACAGGCTCCTACAATGAGCAGTTCTTC. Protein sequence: CSAFSGGTGSYNEQFF.

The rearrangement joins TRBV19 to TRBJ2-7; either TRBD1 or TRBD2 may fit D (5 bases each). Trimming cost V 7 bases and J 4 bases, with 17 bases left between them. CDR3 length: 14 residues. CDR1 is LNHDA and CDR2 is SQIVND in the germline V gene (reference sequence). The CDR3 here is CASTPGAYGYEQYF. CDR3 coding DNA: TGTGCCAGTACCCCCGGGGCTTATGGGTACGAGCAGTACTTC.

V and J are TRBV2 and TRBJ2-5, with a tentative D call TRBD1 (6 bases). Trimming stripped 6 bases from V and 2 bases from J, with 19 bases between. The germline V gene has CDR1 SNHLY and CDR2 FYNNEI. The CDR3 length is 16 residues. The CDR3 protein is CASSTPLGQLQETQYF. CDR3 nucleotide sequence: TGTGCCAGCAGCACGCCGCTCGGACAGCTACAAGAGACCCAGTACTTC.

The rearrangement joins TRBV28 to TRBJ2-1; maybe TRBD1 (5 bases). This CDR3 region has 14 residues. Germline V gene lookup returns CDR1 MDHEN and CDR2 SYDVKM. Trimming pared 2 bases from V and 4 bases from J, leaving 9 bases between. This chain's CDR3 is CASSLQGTYNEQFF. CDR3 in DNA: TGTGCCAGCAGTTTACAGGGAACTTACAATGAGCAGTTCTTC.

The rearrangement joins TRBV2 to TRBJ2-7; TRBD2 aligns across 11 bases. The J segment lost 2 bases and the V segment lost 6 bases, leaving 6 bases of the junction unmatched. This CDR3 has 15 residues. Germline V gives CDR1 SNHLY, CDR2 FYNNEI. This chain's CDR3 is CASRPGTSGAYEQYF. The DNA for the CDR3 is TGTGCCAGCAGGCCCGGGACTAGCGGTGCCTACGAGCAGTACTTC.